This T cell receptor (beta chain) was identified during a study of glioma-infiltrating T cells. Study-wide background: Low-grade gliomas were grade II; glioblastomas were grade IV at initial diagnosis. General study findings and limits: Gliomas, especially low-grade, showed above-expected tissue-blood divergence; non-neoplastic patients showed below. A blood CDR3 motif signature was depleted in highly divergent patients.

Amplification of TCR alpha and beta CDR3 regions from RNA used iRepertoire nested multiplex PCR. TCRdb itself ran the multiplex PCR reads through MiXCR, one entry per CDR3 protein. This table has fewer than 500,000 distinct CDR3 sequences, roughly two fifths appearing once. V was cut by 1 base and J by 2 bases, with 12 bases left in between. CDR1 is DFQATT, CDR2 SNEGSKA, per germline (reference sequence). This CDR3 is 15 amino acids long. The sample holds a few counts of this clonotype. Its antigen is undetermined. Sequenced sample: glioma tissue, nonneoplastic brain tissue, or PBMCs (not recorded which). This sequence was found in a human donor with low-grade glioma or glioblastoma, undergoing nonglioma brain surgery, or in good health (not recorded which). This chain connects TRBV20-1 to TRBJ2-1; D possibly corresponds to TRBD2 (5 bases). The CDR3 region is CSARVPRDTYNEQFF. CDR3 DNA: TGCAGTGCTAGAGTTCCGAGGGATACCTACAATGAGCAGTTCTTC.